This T cell receptor (beta chain) was captured in a study of shared clonotypes between healthy human individuals. General observations from the study: Estimated clonotype richness was generally higher in naive than memory subsets.

Germline loops: CDR1 MDHEN, CDR2 SYDVKM. The CDR3 consists of 15 residues. V dropped 3 bases and J dropped 3 bases, with 14 bases sitting between them. Study processing details: Filtering differed because ImmunoSEQ produced junction-only sequences that carried no quality scores. TCRdb's copy holds only in-frame clones and misses some; the assay was immunoSEQ multiplex PCR. D and trimming were read from the DNA, whereas the V and J calls and clone size are those reported in that table. The table shows approximately 1,000,000 clones, with around 82% occurring only once. Worth noting for this clone: The antigen is not known.

The material sequenced was memory CD4+ T cells from PBMCs. Sample subset: CD45RA-negative fraction. This TCR derives from a man aged 18 to 30 in good health. Some clones in this sample may be carry-over from other donors' samples. V usage is TRBV28 and J usage is TRBJ2-5; no reliable D call. The DNA of the CDR3 is TGTGCCAGCAGTTTTAGGCCTGGGTCAGAAGAGACCCAGTACTTC. This translates into CASSFRPGSEETQYF.